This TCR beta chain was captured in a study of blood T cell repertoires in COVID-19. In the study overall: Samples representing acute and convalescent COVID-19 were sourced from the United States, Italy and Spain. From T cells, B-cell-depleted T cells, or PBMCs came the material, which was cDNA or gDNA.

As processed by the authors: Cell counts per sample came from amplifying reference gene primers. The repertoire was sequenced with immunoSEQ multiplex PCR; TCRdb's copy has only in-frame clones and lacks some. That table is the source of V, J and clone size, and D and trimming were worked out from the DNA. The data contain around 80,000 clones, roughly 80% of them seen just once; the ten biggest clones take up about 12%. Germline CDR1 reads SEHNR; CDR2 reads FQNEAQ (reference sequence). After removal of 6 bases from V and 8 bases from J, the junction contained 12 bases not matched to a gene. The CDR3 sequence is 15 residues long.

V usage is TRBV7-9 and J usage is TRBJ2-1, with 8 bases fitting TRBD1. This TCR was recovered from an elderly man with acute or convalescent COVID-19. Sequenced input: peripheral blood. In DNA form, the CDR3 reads TGTGCCAGCAGTACGGACAGGGCTACAATCCATGAGCAGTTCTTC. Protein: CASSTDRATIHEQFF.